A single sample is the source of the 5 T cell receptor beta chains below, sequenced in a study of cytomegalovirus exposure and HLA in healthy donors. This table comes from immunoSEQ multiplex PCR, and its TCRdb copy is limited to in-frame clones, with some not included. Of 150,000 or so clones in the sample, approximately 86% were seen once. Sequencing used PBMCs. Receptors originate from a human donor in good health.

J is TRBJ2-3 and V is TRBV10-2; D is ambiguous. Trimming cost V 8 bases and J 4 bases, with 13 bases left between them. Germline CDR1 and CDR2: WSHSY and SAAADI. The CDR3 is made up of 13 amino acids. The CDR3 loop is CASLARLPDTQYF. The CDR3 coding sequence is TGCGCCAGCCTCGCGAGGTTGCCAGATACGCAGTATTTT.

V and J are TRBV6-5 and TRBJ2-6; a possible D gene is TRBD1 (6 bases). This CDR3 spans 15 amino acids. V lost 5 bases, J lost 4 bases, and 12 bases lay in between. CDR1 and CDR2 from the germline V gene are MNHEY and SVGAGI. The CDR3 loop is CASSRYRAGANVLTF. In DNA, the CDR3 is TGTGCCAGCAGTCGGTACAGGGCGGGGGCCAACGTCCTGACTTTC.

As DNA, the CDR3 is TGCGCCAGCAAGAGCGGGGGTCTCGGTTACGAGCAGTACTTC. This sequence encodes CASKSGGLGYEQYF. This chain links TRBV5-1 with TRBJ2-7; TRBD2 agrees at 8 bases. V gave up 6 bases and J gave up 4 bases; unmatched junction bases: 9. The CDR3 length is 14 residues. From germline, CDR1 is SGHRS and CDR2 YFSETQ.

This chain joins TRBV5-1 and TRBJ1-6, with D maybe TRBD1 (5 bases). The CDR3 covers 14 residues. Per germline, CDR1 SGHRS and CDR2 YFSETQ. The V end lost 1 base, the J end lost 8 bases, and 10 bases lay between the germline ends. CDR3 nucleotide sequence: TGCGCCAGCAGCTTGAGCAGGGAATATTCACCCCTCCACTTT. Translated: CASSLSREYSPLHF.

The gene calls are TRBV28 and TRBJ1-2, with 9 bases lining up with TRBD1. V gave up 6 bases and J gave up 6 bases; unmatched junction bases: 8. The CDR3 extends over 14 amino acids. Germline loops: CDR1 MDHEN, CDR2 SYDVKM. CDR3 amino acids: CASRSPGTGNGYTF. DNA of the CDR3: TGTGCCAGCAGGAGTCCCGGGACAGGGAATGGCTACACCTTC.